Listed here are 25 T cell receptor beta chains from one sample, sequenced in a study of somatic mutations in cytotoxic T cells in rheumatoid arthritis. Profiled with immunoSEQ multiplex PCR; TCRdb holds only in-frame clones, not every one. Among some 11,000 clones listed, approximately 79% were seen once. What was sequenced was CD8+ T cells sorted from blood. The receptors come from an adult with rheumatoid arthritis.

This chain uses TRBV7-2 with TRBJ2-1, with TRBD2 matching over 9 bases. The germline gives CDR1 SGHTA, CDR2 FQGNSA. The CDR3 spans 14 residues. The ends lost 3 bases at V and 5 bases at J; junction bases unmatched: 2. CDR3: CASSFPSGDNEQFF. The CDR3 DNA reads TGTGCCAGCAGCTTCCCTAGCGGGGACAATGAGCAGTTCTTC.

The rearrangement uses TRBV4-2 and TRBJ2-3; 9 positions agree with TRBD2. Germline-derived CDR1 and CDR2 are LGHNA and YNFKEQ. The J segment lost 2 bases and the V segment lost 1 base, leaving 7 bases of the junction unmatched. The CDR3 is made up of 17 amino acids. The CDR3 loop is CASSQGLSGGYTDTQYF. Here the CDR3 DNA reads TGTGCCAGCAGCCAAGGACTTAGCGGGGGATACACAGATACGCAGTATTTT.

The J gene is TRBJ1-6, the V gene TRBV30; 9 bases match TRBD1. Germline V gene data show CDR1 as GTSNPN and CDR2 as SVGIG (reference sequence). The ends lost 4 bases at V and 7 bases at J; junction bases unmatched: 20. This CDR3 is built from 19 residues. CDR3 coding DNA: TGTGCCTGGAAGGGGGGGGGACAGGGTAAACGAATATGGAATTCACCCCTCCACTTT. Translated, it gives CAWKGGGQGKRIWNSPLHF.

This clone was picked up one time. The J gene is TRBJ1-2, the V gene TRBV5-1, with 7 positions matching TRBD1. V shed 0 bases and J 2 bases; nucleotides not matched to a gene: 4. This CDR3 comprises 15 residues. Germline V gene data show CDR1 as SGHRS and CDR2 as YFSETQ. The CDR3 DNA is TGCGCCAGCAGCTTGGGAGGGGGCACAAACTATGGCTACACCTTC. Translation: CASSLGGGTNYGYTF.

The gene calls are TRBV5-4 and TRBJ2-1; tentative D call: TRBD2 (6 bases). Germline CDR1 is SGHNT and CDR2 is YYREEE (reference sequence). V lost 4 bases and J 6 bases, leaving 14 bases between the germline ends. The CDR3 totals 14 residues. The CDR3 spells CASSMRTKINEQFF. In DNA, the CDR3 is TGTGCCAGCAGCATGAGGACTAAGATCAATGAGCAGTTCTTC. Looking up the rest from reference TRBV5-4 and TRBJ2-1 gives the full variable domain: ETGVTQSPTHLIKTRGQQVTLRCSSQSGHNTVSWYQQALGQGPQFIFQYYREEENGRGNFPPRFSGLQFPNYSSELNVNALELDDSALYLCASSMRTKINEQFFGPGTRLTVL.

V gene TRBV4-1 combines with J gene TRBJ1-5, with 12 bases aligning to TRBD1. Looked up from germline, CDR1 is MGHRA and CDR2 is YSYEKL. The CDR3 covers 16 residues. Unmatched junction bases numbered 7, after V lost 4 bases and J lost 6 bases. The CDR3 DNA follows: TGCGCCAGCAGCCCAGCCCGGGACAGGGGGCGTCAGCCCCAGCATTTT. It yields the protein CASSPARDRGRQPQHF.

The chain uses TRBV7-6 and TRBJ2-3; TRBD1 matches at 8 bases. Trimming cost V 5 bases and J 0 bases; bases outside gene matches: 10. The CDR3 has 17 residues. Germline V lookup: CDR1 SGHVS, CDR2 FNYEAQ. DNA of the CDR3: TGTGCCAGCAGCCCTCGACAGGGGACGGGAAGCACAGATACGCAGTATTTT. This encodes CASSPRQGTGSTDTQYF.

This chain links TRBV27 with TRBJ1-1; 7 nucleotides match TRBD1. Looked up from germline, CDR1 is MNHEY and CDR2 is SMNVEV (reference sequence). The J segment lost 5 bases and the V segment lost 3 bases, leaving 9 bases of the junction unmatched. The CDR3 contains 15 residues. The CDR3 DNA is TGTGCCAGCAGTTTGGAAAGGGGGCGGATTACTGAAGCTTTCTTT. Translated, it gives CASSLERGRITEAFF.

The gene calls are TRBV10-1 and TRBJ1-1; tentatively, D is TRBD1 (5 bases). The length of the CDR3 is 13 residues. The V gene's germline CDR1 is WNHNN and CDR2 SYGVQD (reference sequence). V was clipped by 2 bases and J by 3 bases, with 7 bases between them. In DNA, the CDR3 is TGCGCCAGCAGTGAGCTCAGGGACACTGAAGCTTTCTTT. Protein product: CASSELRDTEAFF.

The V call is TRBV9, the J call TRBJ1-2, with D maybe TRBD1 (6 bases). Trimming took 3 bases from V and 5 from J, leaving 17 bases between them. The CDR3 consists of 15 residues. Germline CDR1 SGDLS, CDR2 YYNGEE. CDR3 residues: CASSAWDTPKYGYTF. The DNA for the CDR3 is TGTGCCAGCAGCGCCTGGGACACTCCGAAATATGGCTACACCTTC.

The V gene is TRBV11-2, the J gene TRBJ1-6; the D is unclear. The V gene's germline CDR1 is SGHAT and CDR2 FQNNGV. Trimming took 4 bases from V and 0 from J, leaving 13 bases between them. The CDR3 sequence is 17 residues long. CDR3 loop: CASSYTGDGSYNSPLHF. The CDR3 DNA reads TGTGCCAGCAGCTACACGGGAGATGGCTCCTATAATTCACCCCTCCACTTT. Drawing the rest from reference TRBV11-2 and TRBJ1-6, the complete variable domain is EAGVAQSPRYKIIEKRQSVAFWCNPISGHATLYWYQQILGQGPKLLIQFQNNGVVDDSQLPKDRFSAERLKGVDSTLKIQPAKLEDSAVYLCASSYTGDGSYNSPLHFGNGTRLTVT.

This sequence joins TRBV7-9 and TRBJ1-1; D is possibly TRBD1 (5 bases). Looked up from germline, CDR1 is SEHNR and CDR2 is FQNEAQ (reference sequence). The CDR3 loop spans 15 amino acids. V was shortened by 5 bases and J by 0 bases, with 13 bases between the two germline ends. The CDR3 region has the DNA TGTGCCAGCAGCCAGGAACGGGGGATGAACACTGAAGCTTTCTTT. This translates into CASSQERGMNTEAFF.

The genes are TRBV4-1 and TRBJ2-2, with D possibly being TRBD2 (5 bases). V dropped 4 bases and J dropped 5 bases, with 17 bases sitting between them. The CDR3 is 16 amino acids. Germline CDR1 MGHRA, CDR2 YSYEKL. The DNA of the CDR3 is TGCGCCAGCAGCCTTCCCCCGGGAACTACTACCGGGGAGCTGTTTTTT. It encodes CASSLPPGTTTGELFF.

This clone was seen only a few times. In DNA, the CDR3 is TGTGCCAGCAGTCCACAATTGGGACAGAGAATTTCCTACGAGCAGTACTTC. This codes for CASSPQLGQRISYEQYF. The genes are TRBV28 and TRBJ2-7; 7 bases line up with TRBD1. CDR1 MDHEN and CDR2 SYDVKM come from the germline V gene. The trim removed 5 bases at V and 1 base at J, leaving 14 bases unmatched. The CDR3 extends over 17 amino acids. Drawing the rest from reference TRBV28 and TRBJ2-7, the complete variable domain is DVKVTQSSRYLVKRTGEKVFLECVQDMDHENMFWYRQDPGLGLRLIYFSYDVKMKEKGDIPEGYSVSREKKERFSLILESASTNQTSMYLCASSPQLGQRISYEQYFGPGTRLTVT.

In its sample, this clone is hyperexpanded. As DNA, the CDR3 is TGTGCCAGCAGTGCCTCACAGGGGGCGGAAGGAAACACCATATATTTT. Translated: CASSASQGAEGNTIYF. This chain uses TRBV28 with TRBJ1-3; TRBD1 matches 9 bases. Germline V gives CDR1 MDHEN, CDR2 SYDVKM. The CDR3 consists of 16 residues. Losses at the gene ends were 5 bases for V and 4 bases for J; bases not matched to a gene: 9.

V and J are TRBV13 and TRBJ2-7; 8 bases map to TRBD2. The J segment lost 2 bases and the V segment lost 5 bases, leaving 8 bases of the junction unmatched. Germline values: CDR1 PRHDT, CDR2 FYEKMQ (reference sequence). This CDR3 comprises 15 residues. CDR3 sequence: CASSPRLARPYEQYF. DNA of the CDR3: TGTGCCAGCAGCCCTCGACTAGCGAGGCCCTACGAGCAGTACTTC.

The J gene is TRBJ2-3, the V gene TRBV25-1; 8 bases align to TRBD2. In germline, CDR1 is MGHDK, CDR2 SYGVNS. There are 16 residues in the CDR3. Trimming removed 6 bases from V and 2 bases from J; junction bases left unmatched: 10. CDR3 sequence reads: CASSAPRGDLTDTQYF. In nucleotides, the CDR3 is TGTGCCAGCAGCGCCCCGCGGGGGGACCTCACAGATACGCAGTATTTT.

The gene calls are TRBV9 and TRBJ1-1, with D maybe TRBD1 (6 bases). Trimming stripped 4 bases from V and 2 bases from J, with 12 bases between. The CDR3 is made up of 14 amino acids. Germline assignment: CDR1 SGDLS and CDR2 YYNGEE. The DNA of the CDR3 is TGTGCCAGCAGCTACACGGGGGGCAACACTGAAGCTTTCTTT. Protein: CASSYTGGNTEAFF.

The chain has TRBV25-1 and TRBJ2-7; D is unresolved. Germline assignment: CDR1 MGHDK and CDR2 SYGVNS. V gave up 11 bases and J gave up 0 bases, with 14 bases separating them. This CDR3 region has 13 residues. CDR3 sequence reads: CAALGRFSYEQYF. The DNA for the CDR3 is TGTGCCGCCCTAGGTAGATTCTCCTACGAGCAGTACTTC.

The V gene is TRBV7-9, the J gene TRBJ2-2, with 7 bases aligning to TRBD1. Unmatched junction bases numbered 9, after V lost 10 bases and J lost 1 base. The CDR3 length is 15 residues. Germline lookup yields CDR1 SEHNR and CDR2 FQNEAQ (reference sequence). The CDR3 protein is CATLCRDRNTGELFF. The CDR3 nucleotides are TGTGCCACTCTATGCCGGGACAGGAACACCGGGGAGCTGTTTTTT.

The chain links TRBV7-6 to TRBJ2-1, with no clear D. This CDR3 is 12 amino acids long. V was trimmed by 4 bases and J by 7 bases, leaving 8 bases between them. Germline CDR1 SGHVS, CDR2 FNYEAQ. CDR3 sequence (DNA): TGTGCCAGCAGCTCCCTCCGGAATGAGCAGTTCTTC. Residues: CASSSLRNEQFF.

CDR3 sequence reads: CASSLGSNYGYTF. CDR3 coding DNA: TGTGCCAGCAGTCTGGGCAGCAACTATGGCTACACCTTC. V gene TRBV28 combines with J gene TRBJ1-2; D remains unclear. Germline V gives CDR1 MDHEN, CDR2 SYDVKM. The V gene lost 5 bases and the J gene lost 2 bases, with 9 bases spanning the gap. This CDR3 has 13 residues.

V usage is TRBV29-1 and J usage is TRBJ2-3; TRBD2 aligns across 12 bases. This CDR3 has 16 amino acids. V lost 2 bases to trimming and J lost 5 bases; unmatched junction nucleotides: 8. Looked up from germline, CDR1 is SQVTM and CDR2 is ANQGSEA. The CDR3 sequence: CSVELAGGPVGDTQYF. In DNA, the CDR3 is TGCAGCGTTGAACTAGCGGGAGGGCCGGTGGGAGATACGCAGTATTTT.

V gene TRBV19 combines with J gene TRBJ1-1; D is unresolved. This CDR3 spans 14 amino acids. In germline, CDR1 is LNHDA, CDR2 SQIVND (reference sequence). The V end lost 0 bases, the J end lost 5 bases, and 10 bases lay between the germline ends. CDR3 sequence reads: CASSIEGTWTEAFF. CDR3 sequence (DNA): TGTGCCAGTAGTATAGAGGGCACATGGACTGAAGCTTTCTTT.

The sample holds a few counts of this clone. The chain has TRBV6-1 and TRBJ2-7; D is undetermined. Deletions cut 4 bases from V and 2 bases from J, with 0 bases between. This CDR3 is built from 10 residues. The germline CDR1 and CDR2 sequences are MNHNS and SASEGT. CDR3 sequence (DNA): TGTGCCAGCAGTGCCTACGAGCAGTACTTC. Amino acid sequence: CASSAYEQYF.